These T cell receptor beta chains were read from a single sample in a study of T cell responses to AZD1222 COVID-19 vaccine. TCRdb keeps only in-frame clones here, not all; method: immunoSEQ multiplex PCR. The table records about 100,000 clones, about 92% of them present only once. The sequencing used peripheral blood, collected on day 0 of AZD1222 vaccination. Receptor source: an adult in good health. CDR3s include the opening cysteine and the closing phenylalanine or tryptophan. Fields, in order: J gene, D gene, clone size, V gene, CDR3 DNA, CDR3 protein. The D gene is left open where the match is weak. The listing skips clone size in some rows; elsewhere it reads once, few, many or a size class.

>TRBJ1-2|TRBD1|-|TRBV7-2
TGTGCCAGCAGCGATGGCAGGGGGGGGTATGGCTACACCTTC
CASSDGRGGYGYTF
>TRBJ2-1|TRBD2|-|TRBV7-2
TGTGCCAGCACAGAGGGACTAGCGGGGGGCAATGAGCAGTTCTTC
CASTEGLAGGNEQFF
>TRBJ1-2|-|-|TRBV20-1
TGCAGTGCTAGAGGGGCAGGTGGCTACACCTTC
CSARGAGGYTF
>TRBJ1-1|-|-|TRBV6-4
TGTGCCAGCAGCGCGGGGGATAGCACTGAAGCTTTCTTT
CASSAGDSTEAFF
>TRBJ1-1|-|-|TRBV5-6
TGTGCCAGCAGCCGCCCAGGGGTCGATTTCCCTTACGCTTTCTTT
CASSRPGVDFPYAFF
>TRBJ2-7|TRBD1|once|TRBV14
TGTGCCAGCAGCCAAGAGGGGACAGGGGACTACGAGCAGTACTTC
CASSQEGTGDYEQYF
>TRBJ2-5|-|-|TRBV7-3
TGTGCCAGCAGCTTAATCAGTCAAGAGACCCAGTACTTC
CASSLISQETQYF
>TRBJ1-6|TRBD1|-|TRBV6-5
TGTGCCAGCAGTAGGACAGGGTCCAATTCACCCCTCCACTTT
CASSRTGSNSPLHF
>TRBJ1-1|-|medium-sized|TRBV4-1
TGCGCCAGCAGCCAAAGCGGTGAAGCTTTCTTT
CASSQSGEAFF
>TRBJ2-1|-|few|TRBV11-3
TGTGCCAGCAGCTTAGCGGTGGGTAATGAGCAGTTCTTC
CASSLAVGNEQFF
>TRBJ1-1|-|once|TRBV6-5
TGTGCCAGCAGGGAGGGTCAGGGAGCTGAAGCTTTCTTT
CASREGQGAEAFF
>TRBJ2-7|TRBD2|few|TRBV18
TGTGCCAGCTCGAGTGCGGGAGGGCCCTACGAGCAGTACTTC
CASSSAGGPYEQYF
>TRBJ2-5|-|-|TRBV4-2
TGTGCCAGCAGCCAAGGCGACGGAGGGAAAGAGACCCAGTACTTC
CASSQGDGGKETQYF
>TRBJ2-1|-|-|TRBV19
TGTGCCAGTAGCATTATACAGGACAATGAGCAGTTCTTC
CASSIIQDNEQFF
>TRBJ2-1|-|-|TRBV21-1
TGTGCCAGCAGTAAAAGAAGGACAGGGGATGAGCAGTTCTTC
CASSKRRTGDEQFF
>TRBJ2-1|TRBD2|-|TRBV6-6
TGTGCCAGCTTAACCACTAGCGGGACAGCCTACAATGAGCAGTTCTTC
CASLTTSGTAYNEQFF
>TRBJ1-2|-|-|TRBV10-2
TGCGCCAGCAGTGAGGGGCACAGGGAAAGAAACTATGGCTACACCTTC
CASSEGHRERNYGYTF
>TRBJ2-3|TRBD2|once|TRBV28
TGTGCCAGCAGTCAAGACCTAGCGGGGGAGGCAGATACGCAGTATTTT
CASSQDLAGEADTQYF
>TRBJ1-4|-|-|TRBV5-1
TGCGCCAGCAGCTTGGGTGGGGGGGCCACCGCTAATGAAAAACTGTTTTTT
CASSLGGGATANEKLFF
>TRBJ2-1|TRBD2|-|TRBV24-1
TGTGCCACCAGTGATCCGCCGGGAGGCTCCTACAATGAGCAGTTCTTC
CATSDPPGGSYNEQFF
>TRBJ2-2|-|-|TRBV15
TGTGCCACCAGCAAACGGCCTTACACCGGGGAGCTGTTTTTT
CATSKRPYTGELFF
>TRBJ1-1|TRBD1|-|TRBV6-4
TGTGCCAGCAGTGAGGCAGGGGGTGTCACTGAAGCTTTCTTT
CASSEAGGVTEAFF
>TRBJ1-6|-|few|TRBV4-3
TGCGCCAGCAGTCCGGGAACATTAGATTCACCCCTCCACTTT
CASSPGTLDSPLHF
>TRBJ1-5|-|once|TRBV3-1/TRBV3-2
TGTGCCAGCAGCCCCCGGACAGCCGTCAATCAGCCCCAGCATTTT
CASSPRTAVNQPQHF
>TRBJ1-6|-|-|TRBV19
TGTGCCAGTAGTACCCTAGAGGCTTCACCCCTCCACTTT
CASSTLEASPLHF